Below are 3 T cell receptor beta chains sequenced from a single sample in a study of blood T cell repertoires in COVID-19 (dated by TCRdb to the early 2020s). Libraries were prepared through the immunoSEQ multiplex PCR assay. What TCRdb holds here is the immuneACCESS table cut down to in-frame rearrangements. Part of the clones is not present; checked against another copy, under half of the missing clones reflect an unresolved V gene, and the others are unexplained. A total of 150,000 to 200,000 clones appear in this sample, 81% of them only once. The ten largest clones add up to more than 10% of the sample. Specimen: peripheral blood. The source is a woman over 75 with COVID-19, enrolled during active disease.

The chain links TRBV7-8 to TRBJ2-1, with D uncertain. V lost 2 bases and J lost 9, with 11 bases in between. The germline V gene has CDR1 SGHVS and CDR2 FQNEAQ. The CDR3 totals 13 residues. The CDR3 region has the DNA TGTGCCAGCAGCTTAAGTGAGGTGGTTGAGCAGTTCTTC. This encodes CASSLSEVVEQFF.

V and J are TRBV7-9 and TRBJ2-7, with D perhaps TRBD2 (5 bases). Germline CDR1 and CDR2: SEHNR and FQNEAQ (reference sequence). The CDR3 totals 14 residues. Trimming pared 8 bases from V and 5 bases from J, leaving 19 bases between. The CDR3 DNA reads TGTGCCAGCGCCGAGGGCACGGGGATCCACGAGCAGTACTTC. Amino acids: CASAEGTGIHEQYF.

V usage is TRBV19 and J usage is TRBJ1-1; no definite D call. The CDR3 length is 11 residues. The germline V and J ends were trimmed by 7 bases and 1 base, with 4 bases remaining between them. Germline V gives CDR1 LNHDA, CDR2 SQIVND (reference sequence). CDR3 residues: CASNKNTEAFF. The CDR3 DNA sequence: TGTGCCAGTAATAAGAACACTGAAGCTTTCTTT.